These T cell receptor beta chains were read from a single sample in a study of control samples from healthy donors and cancer patients. The protocol was immunoSEQ multiplex PCR, while the TCRdb copy is restricted to in-frame clones and leaves out a portion. The table includes around 170,000 clones, around nine tenths detected once. Sequenced sample: blood. Source of these receptors: a woman aged 25 to 45 in good health. Each CDR3 is given with its conserved first and last residue. D genes are given only for firm matches. Rows may omit the clone size; those that give it use once, few, many or a size class.

D: .
J: TRBJ2-3
V: TRBV29-1
length: 14
size: .
CDR3: CSVDSGLSTDTQYF
DNA: TGCAGCGTTGACTCCGGCCTTAGCACAGATACGCAGTATTTT

D: .
J: TRBJ1-1
V: TRBV7-9
length: 12
size: .
CDR3: CASIPGAGEAFF
DNA: TGTGCCAGCATCCCAGGTGCGGGTGAAGCTTTCTTT

D: TRBD1
J: TRBJ1-3
V: TRBV9
length: 15
size: .
CDR3: CASSADRAYGNTIYF
DNA: TGTGCCAGCAGCGCGGACAGGGCATATGGAAACACCATATATTTT

D: .
J: TRBJ2-6
V: TRBV7-8
length: 13
size: .
CDR3: CASSIYGANVLTF
DNA: TGTGCCAGCAGCATCTATGGGGCCAACGTCCTGACTTTC

D: .
J: TRBJ1-2
V: TRBV9
length: 15
size: .
CDR3: CASSARGQTSDSYTF
DNA: TGTGCCAGCAGCGCCCGGGGGCAGACTTCTGATAGCTACACCTTC

D: .
J: TRBJ1-2
V: TRBV20-1
length: 11
size: .
CDR3: CSAQQGNGYTF
DNA: TGCAGTGCTCAGCAGGGCAACGGCTACACCTTC

D: .
J: TRBJ2-2
V: TRBV9
length: 15
size: .
CDR3: CASSVEGTYTGELFF
DNA: TGTGCCAGCAGCGTAGAGGGGACTTACACCGGGGAGCTGTTTTTT

D: TRBD2
J: TRBJ2-3
V: TRBV2
length: 17
size: .
CDR3: CASYDSEAGLSTDTQYF
DNA: TGTGCCAGCTATGACTCGGAAGCGGGGCTTAGCACAGATACGCAGTATTTT

D: .
J: TRBJ1-1
V: TRBV19
length: 13
size: few
CDR3: CASSSVRDTEAFF
DNA: TGTGCCAGTAGTAGCGTCAGGGACACTGAAGCTTTCTTT

D: .
J: TRBJ2-2
V: TRBV19
length: 15
size: .
CDR3: CASSIRERITGELFF
DNA: TGTGCCAGTAGTATTCGAGAACGTATCACCGGGGAGCTGTTTTTT

D: .
J: TRBJ2-3
V: TRBV19
length: 13
size: .
CDR3: CASSSAVTDTQYF
DNA: TGTGCCAGTAGTTCTGCCGTCACAGATACGCAGTATTTT

D: .
J: TRBJ2-7
V: TRBV6-5
length: 11
size: .
CDR3: CASLESSQQYF
DNA: TGTGCCAGCTTGGAGTCCAGTCAGCAGTACTTC

D: .
J: TRBJ1-2
V: TRBV4-3
length: 15
size: .
CDR3: CASSQDTVAYYGYTF
DNA: TGCGCCAGCAGCCAAGATACAGTGGCCTACTATGGCTACACCTTC

D: TRBD1
J: TRBJ2-7
V: TRBV2
length: 14
size: few
CDR3: CASSLGQGPYEQYF
DNA: TGTGCCAGCAGCCTGGGACAGGGACCCTACGAGCAGTACTTC

D: .
J: TRBJ2-5
V: TRBV5-4
length: 12
size: .
CDR3: CASSLAEETQYF
DNA: TGTGCCAGCAGCTTAGCGGAAGAGACCCAGTACTTC

D: TRBD2
J: TRBJ2-7
V: TRBV7-3
length: 15
size: many
CDR3: CASSLGVAGDREQYF
DNA: TGTGCCAGCAGCTTAGGGGTAGCGGGAGATCGCGAGCAGTACTTC

D: .
J: TRBJ2-5
V: TRBV5-1
length: 15
size: .
CDR3: CASSFLTGGQETQYF
DNA: TGCGCCAGCAGCTTTCTGACCGGTGGTCAAGAGACCCAGTACTTC

D: .
J: TRBJ1-1
V: TRBV2
length: 13
size: .
CDR3: CASSTQMNTEAFF
DNA: TGTGCCAGCAGTACCCAAATGAACACTGAAGCTTTCTTT

D: .
J: TRBJ1-2
V: TRBV27
length: 15
size: .
CDR3: CASSPSGTPLEGYTF
DNA: TGTGCCAGCAGTCCTAGCGGGACTCCCCTTGAAGGCTACACCTTC

D: .
J: TRBJ2-1
V: TRBV11-2
length: 12
size: .
CDR3: CASSSYYNEQFF
DNA: TGTGCCAGCAGCTCCTACTACAATGAGCAGTTCTTC

D: .
J: TRBJ2-3
V: TRBV7-2
length: 17
size: .
CDR3: CASSPIWPSSRTDTQYF
DNA: TGTGCCAGCAGCCCCATATGGCCTTCCAGCCGCACAGATACGCAGTATTTT

D: TRBD2
J: TRBJ2-1
V: TRBV5-4
length: 15
size: .
CDR3: CASRSSGTPYNEQFF
DNA: TGTGCCAGCAGGAGCAGCGGGACTCCCTACAATGAGCAGTTCTTC

D: .
J: TRBJ2-6
V: TRBV24-1
length: 16
size: .
CDR3: CATSETRVSGANVLTF
DNA: TGTGCCACCAGCGAAACACGGGTCTCTGGGGCCAACGTCCTGACTTTC